The rows below give T cell receptor beta chains drawn from one sample of a study of shared clonotypes between healthy human individuals. TCRdb keeps only in-frame clones here, not all; method: immunoSEQ multiplex PCR. The table shows approximately 2.3 million clones, with more than 80% occurring only once. Sequencing was carried out using naive CD4+ T cells from PBMCs. The source of these receptors is a man aged 18 to 30 in good health. Some clones in this sample may be carry-over from other donors' samples. Both conserved end residues are part of each CDR3. The D gene is left open where the match is weak. The listing skips clone size in some rows; elsewhere it reads once, few, many or a size class.

J gene | clone size | D gene | V gene | CDR3 DNA | CDR3 protein
TRBJ2-7 | - | TRBD2 | TRBV2 | TGTGCCAGCAGTTCCCCGGCTAGCGGAGGGTCCTACGAGCAGTACTTC | CASSSPASGGSYEQYF
TRBJ2-4 | once | - | TRBV28 | TGTGCCAGCAGTTTCAGCGAGCTCCGTAGTGCCAAAAACATTCAGTACTTC | CASSFSELRSAKNIQYF
TRBJ1-5 | - | TRBD1 | TRBV6-6 | TGTGCCAGCAGTTCTCAGACAGGGGGAATTCAGCCCCAGCATTTT | CASSSQTGGIQPQHF
TRBJ1-4 | - | - | TRBV18 | TGTGCCAGCTCACCGCCCCGGCGGATGCAAAATGAAAAACTGTTTTTT | CASSPPRRMQNEKLFF
TRBJ2-1 | - | - | TRBV7-6 | TGTGCCAGCAGCTTAGGTTTTAGGACGGGCTCTGAGCAGTTCTTC | CASSLGFRTGSEQFF
TRBJ1-5 | - | - | TRBV6-1 | TGTGCCAGCAGTGAACGGAGGTATCAGCCCCAGCATTTT | CASSERRYQPQHF
TRBJ1-4 | - | - | TRBV7-8 | TGTGCCAGCAGCTTAGGGACAGCAACTAATGAAAAACTGTTTTTT | CASSLGTATNEKLFF
TRBJ2-4 | - | - | TRBV9 | TGTGCCAGCAGTTCCGGGACAACCAAAAACATTCAGTACTTC | CASSSGTTKNIQYF
TRBJ2-7 | - | TRBD2 | TRBV7-9 | TGTGCCAGCAGCACCGGACTAGCGAGTAACTTCGCCTACGAGCAGTACTTC | CASSTGLASNFAYEQYF
TRBJ2-3 | - | - | TRBV9 | TGTGCCAGCAGCGTAGCTCCTCCAGATACGCAGTATTTT | CASSVAPPDTQYF
TRBJ2-7 | - | - | TRBV5-1 | TGCGCCAGCAGCTCCTATTTCCCTGGGGACGAGCAGTACTTC | CASSSYFPGDEQYF
TRBJ2-3 | - | TRBD2 | TRBV6-4 | TGTGCCAGCAGTCGTAGCGGGCATAGCACAGATACGCAGTATTTT | CASSRSGHSTDTQYF
TRBJ2-2 | - | - | TRBV2 | TGTGCCAGCAGTCAGACGGTCTCCGGGGAGCTGTTTTTT | CASSQTVSGELFF
TRBJ2-2 | - | - | TRBV4-2 | TGTGCCAGCAGCCAAGATCTTGTTAGGCAGACGAACACCGGGGAGCTGTTTTTT | CASSQDLVRQTNTGELFF
TRBJ2-7 | - | TRBD2 | TRBV6-1 | TGTGCCAGCAGTGAGGTTAGCGGGAGATCCTACGAGCAGTACTTC | CASSEVSGRSYEQYF
TRBJ2-2 | - | TRBD1 | TRBV7-7 | TGTGCCAGCAGCCCTCCGACAGGGGAGCCGGGGGAGCTGTTTTTT | CASSPPTGEPGELFF
TRBJ2-3 | - | - | TRBV7-9 | TGTGCCAGCAGCTTCCTCGGGGTGGTAGATACGCAGTATTTT | CASSFLGVVDTQYF
TRBJ2-7 | - | TRBD1 | TRBV6-1 | TGTGCCAGCAGTGCCGGACAGGGTTATCTTTACGAGCAGTACTTC | CASSAGQGYLYEQYF
TRBJ1-4 | - | TRBD1 | TRBV29-1 | TGCAGCGCCCGCGATCCCCCGACAGGGCCCGGGGAAAAACTGTTTTTT | CSARDPPTGPGEKLFF
TRBJ1-1 | once | TRBD1 | TRBV30 | TGTGCCTGGAGGCCCCACCCCCCGACAGGGGCCCGCGAAGCTTTCTTT | CAWRPHPPTGAREAFF
TRBJ2-3 | - | - | TRBV5-4 | TGTGCCAGCAGCCCTGTGGTCGGGGATACGCAGTATTTT | CASSPVVGDTQYF
TRBJ1-5 | - | - | TRBV30 | TGTGCCTGGAGTCCCTTCACGCCTCAATTCCGGGACGCCAGCAATCAGCCCCAGCATTTT | CAWSPFTPQFRDASNQPQHF
TRBJ1-1 | - | - | TRBV6-1 | TGTGCCAGCAGACCCGGTACAGGGTTGAACACTGAAGCTTTCTTT | CASRPGTGLNTEAFF
TRBJ1-5 | - | - | TRBV6-1 | TGTGCCAGCAGTGAATACGAGCCCCAGCATTTT | CASSEYEPQHF
TRBJ2-3 | once | TRBD2 | TRBV18 | TGTGCCAGCTCACCGTCGCGGGGGAGCACAGATACGCAGTATTTT | CASSPSRGSTDTQYF
TRBJ2-1 | few | TRBD1 | TRBV10-3 | TGTGCCATCAGTGATGGGACAGGGGAATACAATGAGCAGTTCTTC | CAISDGTGEYNEQFF
TRBJ2-4 | - | TRBD1 | TRBV10-2 | TGCGCCAGCAGTGAGGGACAGGGTGTAAACATTCAGTACTTC | CASSEGQGVNIQYF
TRBJ2-7 | once | - | TRBV7-8 | TGTGCCAGCTCGGTCGGGACCCCGGGAAAGCAGTACTTC | CASSVGTPGKQYF
TRBJ2-4 | - | - | TRBV7-8 | TGTGCCAGCAGCCCCCCGGCGGCGGCCGGGTACATTCAGTACTTC | CASSPPAAAGYIQYF
TRBJ1-2 | - | TRBD1 | TRBV28 | TGTGCCAGCAGTTTAGGGACAGGCAACTATGGCTACACCTTC | CASSLGTGNYGYTF
TRBJ1-1 | - | - | TRBV28 | TGTGCCAGCAGCAGGAGGGGTTACACTGAAGCTTTCTTT | CASSRRGYTEAFF
TRBJ2-3 | - | - | TRBV28 | TGTGCCAGCAGCCTGGGTGGCACAGATACGCAGTATTTT | CASSLGGTDTQYF
TRBJ2-3 | few | - | TRBV29-1 | TGCAGCGTTATGACCGGCACAGATACGCAGTATTTT | CSVMTGTDTQYF
TRBJ2-3 | - | - | TRBV5-1 | TGCGCCAGCAGCCCGCTGGTCTCAGATACGCAGTATTTT | CASSPLVSDTQYF
TRBJ1-3 | - | - | TRBV9 | TGTGCCAGCAGCGCCACCGGGACCTTGGACACCATATATTTT | CASSATGTLDTIYF
TRBJ2-7 | - | - | TRBV6-1 | TGTGCCAGCAGTGAAGCGGGCAGCTATCTCTCCTACGAGCAGTACTTC | CASSEAGSYLSYEQYF
TRBJ2-3 | - | - | TRBV11-2 | TGTGCCAGCAGCTTTGATGCGCTCGGAGATACGCAGTATTTT | CASSFDALGDTQYF
TRBJ2-7 | - | - | TRBV2 | TGTGCCAGCAGTGACTCAGCGGCGAACTCCTACGAGCAGTACTTC | CASSDSAANSYEQYF
TRBJ2-5 | - | TRBD2 | TRBV5-1 | TGCGCCAGCAGATCTGGGACTAGCGCCGAAGAGACCCAGTACTTC | CASRSGTSAEETQYF
TRBJ2-1 | - | - | TRBV14 | TGTGCCAGCAGCCAAGTGAGGTTGAGGAGTAGCTCCTACAATGAGCAGTTCTTC | CASSQVRLRSSSYNEQFF
TRBJ2-1 | - | - | TRBV28 | TGTGCCAGCAGCACCCGTGGGGCACTTAGGAATGAGCAGTTCTTC | CASSTRGALRNEQFF
TRBJ2-2 | - | TRBD2 | TRBV5-1 | TGCGCCAGCAGCTTGGGACTAGCGGGAGATACCGGGGAGCTGTTTTTT | CASSLGLAGDTGELFF
TRBJ2-1 | - | - | TRBV30 | TGTGCCTGGAGTGTACTTTTGGGCCCCTACAATGAGCAGTTCTTC | CAWSVLLGPYNEQFF
TRBJ1-4 | - | TRBD1 | TRBV28 | TGTGCCAGCACTCTGACAGGGGGTGGAAAACTGTTTTTT | CASTLTGGGKLFF
TRBJ1-2 | - | TRBD1 | TRBV4-2 | TGTGCCAGCAGCCAAGATCGTAGGGGGCTATACACCTTC | CASSQDRRGLYTF
TRBJ1-3 | once | - | TRBV5-8 | TGTGCCAGCAGCTTACAGGGTTCCGGAAACACCATATATTTT | CASSLQGSGNTIYF
TRBJ2-1 | once | TRBD2 | TRBV18 | TGTGCCAGCTCATCACTAGCGGGAAGTTGGAATGAGCAGTTCTTC | CASSSLAGSWNEQFF
TRBJ2-3 | - | TRBD2 | TRBV29-1 | TGCAGCGTTCGTAGCGGGACTACTGGAGATACGCAGTATTTT | CSVRSGTTGDTQYF
TRBJ2-2 | - | - | TRBV5-1 | TGCGCCAGCGGCCTAGACCCAAGGGGGACCGGGGAGCTGTTTTTT | CASGLDPRGTGELFF
TRBJ2-5 | - | - | TRBV11-2 | TGTGCCAGCAGCTTAGGGCGGGAAGAGACCCAGTACTTC | CASSLGREETQYF